Sequencing of this T cell receptor (beta chain) was carried out in a study of blood T cell repertoires in COVID-19. Study details: From the United States, Italy and Spain came samples of acute and convalescent COVID-19. Sample material is recorded as cDNA or gDNA derived from T cells, B-cell-depleted T cells, or PBMCs.

In the original processing: The authors estimated nucleated cell counts from reference gene primer amplification. Data came from immunoSEQ multiplex PCR; TCRdb stores just in-frame clones and leaves some out. The DNA was the basis for D and trimming; V, J and clone size are from that table. The sample has more than 100,000 clones, 87% seen once. With respect to this clone: A junction boundary mismatches the germline segment, possibly from a read error.

This CDR3 region has 13 residues. The germline V gene has CDR1 LNHDA and CDR2 SQIVND (reference sequence). Input material: peripheral blood. The sequence came from a man aged 45 to 65 with active COVID-19. The V call is TRBV19, the J call TRBJ1-3; the D gene is possibly TRBD1 (5 bases). CDR3 in DNA: TGTGCCAGTAGTCCCCGATCCGACAGTTGGTTGGATTTT. Amino acid sequence: CASSPRSDSWLDF.